This TCR beta chain originates from a study of persistence of HIV-infected CD4 T cells. Study results and limitations: TCR oligoclonality correlated with proviral oligoclonality in the same sorted populations. Antigen-responding cells were enriched for degenerate expanded CDR3beta sequences.

Sequencing used immunoSEQ version 4 in survey mode. Data came from immunoSEQ multiplex PCR; TCRdb stores just in-frame clones and leaves some out. Of 30,000 to 45,000 clones listed, less than 90% were seen once; the top ten hold less than 2%. Stimulation used around 10 ug/mL lysate from CMV-infected fibroblasts. CD40L/CD69 double-negative CD45RO-high memory CD4+ T cells were collected. Plasma HIV-1 RNA stayed below 50 copies/mL for at least 4 years. Germline V lookup: CDR1 MNHEY, CDR2 SVGAGI. The CDR3 is made up of 14 amino acids. V lost 2 bases and J 9 bases, leaving 17 bases between the germline ends. A note on this clone: What it binds is not known.

The chain is built from TRBV6-5 and TRBJ2-7; tentative D call: TRBD2 (7 bases). This sequence originates from an adult man with HIV who was CMV-seropositive. This material consisted of CD4+ T cells sorted from PBMCs after roughly 18-hour stimulation, taken from a patient who received antiretroviral therapy. CDR3 sequence (DNA): TGTGCCAGCAGTTACACCGCGGGGGCCCCCAGGCAGTACTTC. It encodes CASSYTAGAPRQYF.